This passage covers 14 T cell receptor beta chains from one sample sequenced in a study of OX40 agonist ivuxolimab in advanced cancers. Clones were read by immunoSEQ multiplex PCR, and TCRdb kept only the in-frame ones, dropping some. The sample has around 72,000 clones, roughly 80% seen once. The sequencing used CD4+ or CD8+ T cells sorted from blood, collected in a trial of the OX40 agonist ivuxolimab. All receptors come from an adult with an advanced solid tumor such as melanoma, head and neck, liver or kidney cancer.

This clone has just one count. This chain uses TRBV5-6 with TRBJ2-1; maybe TRBD2 (5 bases). CDR3 length: 16 amino acids. In germline, CDR1 is SGHDT, CDR2 YYEEEE. V shed 4 bases and J shed 6 bases, with 20 bases lying between them. The CDR3 loop is CASSAWTHNGPNEQFF. The CDR3 bases are TGTGCCAGCAGCGCCTGGACTCATAACGGTCCCAATGAGCAGTTCTTC.

This clone was seen more than once but under ten times. The same CDR3 can be traced to other DNA sequences in this sample. This sequence joins TRBV4-3 and TRBJ1-2; D gene uncertain. This CDR3 is built from 14 residues. V shed 0 bases and J shed 5 bases, with 10 bases lying between them. Looked up from germline, CDR1 is LGHNA and CDR2 is YSLEER. The CDR3 DNA follows: TGCGCCAGCAGCCAAGAGAGGGTGAGGTATGGCTACACCTTC. Translated, it gives CASSQERVRYGYTF.

The chain links TRBV5-1 to TRBJ2-1; possible D gene TRBD2, 6 bases. CDR3 size: 14 residues. The V gene's germline CDR1 is SGHRS and CDR2 YFSETQ. Deletions cut 7 bases from V and 8 bases from J, with 19 bases between. This CDR3 reads CASFRDSRSDEQFF. CDR3 bases: TGCGCCAGCTTCCGGGACTCCCGGAGCGATGAGCAGTTCTTC.

CDR3 sequence (DNA): TGTGCCAGCATTAGCGGGGGTAGAGGTGGCACAGATACGCAGTATTTT. Translated: CASISGGRGGTDTQYF. The V call is TRBV2, the J call TRBJ2-3; TRBD2 aligns across 9 bases. After removal of 7 bases from V and 1 base from J, the junction contained 9 bases not matched to a gene. This CDR3 is 16 amino acids long. CDR1 SNHLY and CDR2 FYNNEI come from the germline V gene.

This clone turned up a few times. The J gene is TRBJ1-4, the V gene TRBV2, with D tentatively TRBD1 (5 bases). The CDR3 totals 15 residues. Germline V gene data show CDR1 as SNHLY and CDR2 as FYNNEI. Trimming left V 7 bases short and J 0 bases short, with 12 bases between. The CDR3 region is CASKRTTATNEKLFF. For the CDR3, the DNA is TGTGCCAGCAAAAGGACAACTGCAACTAATGAAAAACTGTTTTTT.

V gene TRBV5-5 combines with J gene TRBJ2-1; D remains unclear. Trimming pared 4 bases from V and 4 bases from J, leaving 9 bases between. Per the germline V gene, CDR1 is SGHKS and CDR2 is YYEKEE (reference sequence). This CDR3 is built from 13 residues. The CDR3 nucleotides read TGTGCCAGCAGCCCTTGGGGTTACAATGAGCAGTTCTTC. This encodes CASSPWGYNEQFF.

V and J are TRBV6-7 and TRBJ1-3; TRBD1 is a possible D gene (6 bases). TRBV6-7 is marked as an open reading frame, function uncertain. The V and J ends lost 0 bases and 5 bases respectively, with 23 bases between them. This CDR3 spans 19 amino acids. CDR3 nucleotides: TGTGCCAGCAGTTACTCGAATCCCCAAGGACAGTTTTCGCGAAACACCATATATTTT. Its protein product is CASSYSNPQGQFSRNTIYF.

Only a few counts were recorded for this clone. V is TRBV9 and J is TRBJ2-3; 10 positions match TRBD1. Germline V gene sequence: CDR1 SGDLS, CDR2 YYNGEE. This CDR3 comprises 13 residues. V was clipped by 2 bases and J by 6 bases; unmatched bases: 0. The chain's CDR3 is CASSVDRGDTQYF. For the CDR3, the DNA is TGTGCCAGCAGCGTGGACAGGGGGGATACGCAGTATTTT.

The V and J genes are TRBV2 and TRBJ2-1; the match to TRBD2 covers 12 bases. In germline, CDR1 is SNHLY, CDR2 FYNNEI. This CDR3 has 18 amino acids. Trimming took 5 bases from V and 4 from J; bases not matched to a gene: 12. The CDR3 is CASSNGPGLAGRYNEQFF. DNA for the CDR3: TGTGCCAGCAGTAACGGGCCCGGACTAGCGGGGAGGTACAATGAGCAGTTCTTC.

This clone has only one observation. V and J are TRBV7-2 and TRBJ1-2; 7 bases are shared with TRBD1. The CDR3 is 15 amino acids. Germline values: CDR1 SGHTA, CDR2 FQGNSA. V lost 5 bases and J lost 3; bases outside the gene matches: 9. DNA of the CDR3: TGTGCCAGCAGCGGTCAAAGACAGGGTGACTATGGCTACACCTTC. Its translation: CASSGQRQGDYGYTF.

J is TRBJ1-5 and V is TRBV19, with no clear D. The CDR3 length is 15 residues. V was trimmed by 10 bases and J by 0 bases, leaving 16 bases between them. Germline V CDR1 and CDR2: LNHDA, SQIVND (reference sequence). The CDR3 spells CATSRGGYSNQPQHF. The CDR3 DNA reads TGTGCCACCTCCCGGGGAGGCTATAGCAATCAGCCCCAGCATTTT.

This clone was recorded a few times. J is TRBJ2-7 and V is TRBV2; TRBD2 is a possible D gene (5 bases). There are 14 residues in the CDR3. Germline values: CDR1 SNHLY, CDR2 FYNNEI. Trimming pared 4 bases from V and 3 bases from J, leaving 13 bases between. The chain's CDR3 is CASSANGIYYEQYF. In nucleotides, the CDR3 is TGTGCCAGCAGTGCAAACGGGATTTACTACGAGCAGTACTTC.

The chain is built from TRBV28 and TRBJ2-6; the match to TRBD1 covers 9 bases. The V gene end was trimmed by 5 bases and the J gene end by 1 base; junction bases not matched to a gene: 9. From germline, CDR1 is MDHEN and CDR2 SYDVKM. This CDR3 contains 18 residues. CDR3 protein: CASSKTGGRKSGANVLTF. The CDR3, as DNA: TGTGCCAGCAGTAAAACAGGGGGCAGAAAATCTGGGGCCAACGTCCTGACTTTC.

V is TRBV7-2 and J is TRBJ2-3; D is unresolved. CDR1 is SGHTA and CDR2 is FQGNSA in the germline V gene. V was shortened by 5 bases and J by 5 bases, with 17 bases between the two germline ends. This CDR3 spans 15 amino acids. The CDR3 bases are TGTGCCAGCAGCCCGCAAAGTACCGCAGTAGATACGCAGTATTTT. As protein: CASSPQSTAVDTQYF. The full variable domain, in which reference TRBV7-2 and TRBJ2-3 provide the parts outside the CDR3, is GAGVSQSPSNKVTEKGKDVELRCDPISGHTALYWYRQSLGQGLEFLIYFQGNSAPDKSGLPSDRFSAERTGGSVSTLTIQRTQQEDSAVYLCASSPQSTAVDTQYFGPGTRLTVL.